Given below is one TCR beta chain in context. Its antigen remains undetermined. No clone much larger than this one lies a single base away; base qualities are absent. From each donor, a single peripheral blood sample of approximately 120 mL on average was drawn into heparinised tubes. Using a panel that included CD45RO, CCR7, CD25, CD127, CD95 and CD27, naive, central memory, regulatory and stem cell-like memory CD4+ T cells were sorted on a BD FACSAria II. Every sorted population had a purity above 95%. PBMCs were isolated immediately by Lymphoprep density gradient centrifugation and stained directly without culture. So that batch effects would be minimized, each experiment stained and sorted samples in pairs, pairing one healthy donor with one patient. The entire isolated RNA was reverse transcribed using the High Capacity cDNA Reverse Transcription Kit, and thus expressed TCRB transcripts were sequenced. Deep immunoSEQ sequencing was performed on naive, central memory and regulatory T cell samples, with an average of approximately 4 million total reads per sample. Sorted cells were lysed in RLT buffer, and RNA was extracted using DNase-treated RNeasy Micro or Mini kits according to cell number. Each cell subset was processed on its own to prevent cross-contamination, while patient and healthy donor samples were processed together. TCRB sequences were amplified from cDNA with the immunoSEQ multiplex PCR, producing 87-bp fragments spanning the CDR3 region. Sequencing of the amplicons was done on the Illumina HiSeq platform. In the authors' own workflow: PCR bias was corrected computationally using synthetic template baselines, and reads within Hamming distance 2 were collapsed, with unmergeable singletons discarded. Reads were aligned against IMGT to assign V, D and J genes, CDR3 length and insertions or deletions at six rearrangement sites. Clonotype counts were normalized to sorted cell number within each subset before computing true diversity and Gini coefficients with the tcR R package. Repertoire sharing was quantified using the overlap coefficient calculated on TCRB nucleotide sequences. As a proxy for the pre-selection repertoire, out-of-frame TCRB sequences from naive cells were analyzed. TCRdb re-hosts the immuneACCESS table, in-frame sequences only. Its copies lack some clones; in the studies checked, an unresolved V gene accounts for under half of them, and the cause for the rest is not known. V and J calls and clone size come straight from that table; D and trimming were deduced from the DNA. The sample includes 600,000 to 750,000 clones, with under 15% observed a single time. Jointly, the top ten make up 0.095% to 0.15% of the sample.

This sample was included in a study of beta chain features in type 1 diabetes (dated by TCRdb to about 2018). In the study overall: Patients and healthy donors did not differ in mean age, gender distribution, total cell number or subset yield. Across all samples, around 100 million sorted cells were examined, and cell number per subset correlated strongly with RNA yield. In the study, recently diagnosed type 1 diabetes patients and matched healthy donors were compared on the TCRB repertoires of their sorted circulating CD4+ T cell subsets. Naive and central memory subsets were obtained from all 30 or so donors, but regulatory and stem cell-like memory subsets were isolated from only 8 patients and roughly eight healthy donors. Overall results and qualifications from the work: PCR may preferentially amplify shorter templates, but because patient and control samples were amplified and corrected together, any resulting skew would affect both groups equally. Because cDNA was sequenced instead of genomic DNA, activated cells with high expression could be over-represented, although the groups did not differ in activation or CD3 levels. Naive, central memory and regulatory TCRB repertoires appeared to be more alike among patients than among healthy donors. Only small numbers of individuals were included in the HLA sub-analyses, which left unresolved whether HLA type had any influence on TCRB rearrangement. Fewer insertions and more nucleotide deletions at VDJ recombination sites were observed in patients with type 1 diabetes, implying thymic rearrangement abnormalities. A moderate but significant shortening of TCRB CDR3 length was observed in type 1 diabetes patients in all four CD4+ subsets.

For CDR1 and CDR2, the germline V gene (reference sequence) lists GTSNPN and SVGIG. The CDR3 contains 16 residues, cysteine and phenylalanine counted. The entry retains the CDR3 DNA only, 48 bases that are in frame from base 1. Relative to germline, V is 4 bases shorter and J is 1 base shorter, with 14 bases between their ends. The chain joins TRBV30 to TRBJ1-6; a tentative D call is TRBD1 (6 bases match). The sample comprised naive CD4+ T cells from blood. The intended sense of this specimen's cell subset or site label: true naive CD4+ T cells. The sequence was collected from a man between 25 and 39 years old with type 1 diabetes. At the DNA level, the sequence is TGTGCCTGGACCGGGACAAGGGGGTCCTATAATTCACCCCTCCACTTT. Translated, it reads CAWTGTRGSYNSPLHF. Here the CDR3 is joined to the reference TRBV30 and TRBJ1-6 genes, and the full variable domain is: SQTIHQWPATLVQPVGSPLSLECTVEGTSNPNLYWYRQAAGRGLQLLFYSVGIGQISSEVPQNLSASRPQDRQFILSSKKLLLSDSGFYLCAWTGTRGSYNSPLHFGNGTRLTVT.